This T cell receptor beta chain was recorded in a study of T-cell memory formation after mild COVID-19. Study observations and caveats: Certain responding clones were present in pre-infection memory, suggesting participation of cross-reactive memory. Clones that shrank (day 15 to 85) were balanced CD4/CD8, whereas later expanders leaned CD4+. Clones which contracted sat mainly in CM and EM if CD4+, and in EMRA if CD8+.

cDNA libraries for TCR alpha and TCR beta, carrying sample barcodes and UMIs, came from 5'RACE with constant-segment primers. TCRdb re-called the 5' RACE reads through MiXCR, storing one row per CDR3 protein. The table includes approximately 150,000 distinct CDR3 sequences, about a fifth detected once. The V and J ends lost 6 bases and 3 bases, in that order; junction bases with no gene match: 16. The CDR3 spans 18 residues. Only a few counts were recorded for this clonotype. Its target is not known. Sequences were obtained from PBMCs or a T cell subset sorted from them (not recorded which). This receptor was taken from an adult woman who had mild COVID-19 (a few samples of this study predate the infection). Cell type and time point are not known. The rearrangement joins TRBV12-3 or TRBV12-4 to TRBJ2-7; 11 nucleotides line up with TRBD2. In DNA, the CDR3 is TGTGCCAGCAGCCCTTTTCTGCTCCAACTAGCGGGAGTCTACGAGCAGTACTTC. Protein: CASSPFLLQLAGVYEQYF.